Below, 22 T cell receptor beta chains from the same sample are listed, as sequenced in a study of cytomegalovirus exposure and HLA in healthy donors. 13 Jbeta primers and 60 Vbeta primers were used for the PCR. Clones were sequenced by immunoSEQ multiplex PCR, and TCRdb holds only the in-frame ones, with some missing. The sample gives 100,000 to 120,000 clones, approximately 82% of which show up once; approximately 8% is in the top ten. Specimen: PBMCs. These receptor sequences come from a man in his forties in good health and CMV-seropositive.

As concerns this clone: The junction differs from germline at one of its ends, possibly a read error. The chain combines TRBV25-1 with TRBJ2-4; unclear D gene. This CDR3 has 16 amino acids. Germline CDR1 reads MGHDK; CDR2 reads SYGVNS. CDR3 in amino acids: CASSEWASPTKNSQYF. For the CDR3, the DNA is TGTGCCAGCAGTGAATGGGCCTCCCCGACCAAAAACAGTCAGTACTTC. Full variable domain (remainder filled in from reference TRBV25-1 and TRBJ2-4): EADIYQTPRYLVIGTGKKITLECSQTMGHDKMYWYQQDPGMELHLIHYSYGVNSTEKGDLSSESTVSRIRTEHFPLTLESARPSHTSQYLCASSEWASPTKNSQYFGAGTRLSVL.

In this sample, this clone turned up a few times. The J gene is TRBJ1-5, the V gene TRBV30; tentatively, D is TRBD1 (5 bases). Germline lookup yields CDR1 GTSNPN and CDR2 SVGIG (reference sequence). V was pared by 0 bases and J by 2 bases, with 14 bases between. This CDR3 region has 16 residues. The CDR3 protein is CAWSVGGAYGNQPQHF. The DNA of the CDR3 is TGTGCCTGGAGTGTAGGAGGGGCGTATGGCAATCAGCCCCAGCATTTT. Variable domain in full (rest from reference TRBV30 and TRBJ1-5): SQTIHQWPATLVQPVGSPLSLECTVEGTSNPNLYWYRQAAGRGLQLLFYSVGIGQISSEVPQNLSASRPQDRQFILSSKKLLLSDSGFYLCAWSVGGAYGNQPQHFGDGTRLSIL.

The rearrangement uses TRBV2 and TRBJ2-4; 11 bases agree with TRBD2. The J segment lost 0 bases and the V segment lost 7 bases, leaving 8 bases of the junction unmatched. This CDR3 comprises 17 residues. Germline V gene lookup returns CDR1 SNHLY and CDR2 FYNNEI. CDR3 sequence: CASNLAGGRLAKNIQYF. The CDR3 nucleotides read TGTGCCAGCAACCTAGCGGGGGGCCGTCTAGCCAAAAACATTCAGTACTTC.

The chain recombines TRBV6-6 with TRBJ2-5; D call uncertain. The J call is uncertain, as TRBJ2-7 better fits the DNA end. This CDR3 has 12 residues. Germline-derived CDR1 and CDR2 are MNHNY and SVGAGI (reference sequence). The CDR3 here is CASSYSSYEQYF. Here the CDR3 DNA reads TGTGCCAGCAGCTACAGCTCCTACGAGCAGTACTTC.

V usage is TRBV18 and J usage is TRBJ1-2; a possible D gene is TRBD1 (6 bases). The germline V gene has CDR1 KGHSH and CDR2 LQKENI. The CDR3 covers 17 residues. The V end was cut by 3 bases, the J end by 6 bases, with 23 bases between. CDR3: CASSPTIQGRRHNGYTF. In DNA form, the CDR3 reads TGTGCCAGCTCACCGACCATACAGGGCCGTAGGCACAATGGCTACACCTTC.

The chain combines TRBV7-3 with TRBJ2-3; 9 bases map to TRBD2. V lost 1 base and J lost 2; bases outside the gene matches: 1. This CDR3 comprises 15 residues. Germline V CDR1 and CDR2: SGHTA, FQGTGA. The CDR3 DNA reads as TGTGCCAGCAGCTTAATAGCGGGGGCCACAGATACGCAGTATTTT. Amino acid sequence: CASSLIAGATDTQYF.

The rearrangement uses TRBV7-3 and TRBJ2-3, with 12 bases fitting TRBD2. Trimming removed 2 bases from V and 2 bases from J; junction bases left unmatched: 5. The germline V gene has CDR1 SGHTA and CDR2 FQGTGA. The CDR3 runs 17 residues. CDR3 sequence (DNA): TGTGCCAGCAGCTTACTAGCGGGGGGGCCGATCACAGATACGCAGTATTTT. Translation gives CASSLLAGGPITDTQYF.

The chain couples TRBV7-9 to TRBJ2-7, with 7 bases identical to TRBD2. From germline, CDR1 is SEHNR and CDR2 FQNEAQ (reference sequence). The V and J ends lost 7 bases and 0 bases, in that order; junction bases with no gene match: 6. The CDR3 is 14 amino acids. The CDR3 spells CASTDRDYSYEQYF. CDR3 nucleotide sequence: TGTGCCAGCACTGACCGGGACTACTCCTACGAGCAGTACTTC. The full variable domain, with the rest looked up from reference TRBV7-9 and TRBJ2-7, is DTGVSQNPRHKITKRGQNVTFRCDPISEHNRLYWYRQTLGQGPEFLTYFQNEAQLEKSRLLSDRFSAERPKGSFSTLEIQRTEQGDSAMYLCASTDRDYSYEQYFGPGTRLTVT.

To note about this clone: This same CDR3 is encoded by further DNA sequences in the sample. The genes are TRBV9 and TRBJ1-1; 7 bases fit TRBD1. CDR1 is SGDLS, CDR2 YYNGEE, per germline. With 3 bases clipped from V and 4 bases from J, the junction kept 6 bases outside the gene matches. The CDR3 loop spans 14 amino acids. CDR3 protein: CASSAYPGGTEAFF. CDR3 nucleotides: TGTGCCAGCAGCGCCTACCCAGGGGGCACTGAAGCTTTCTTT.

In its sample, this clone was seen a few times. The CDR3 DNA is TGTGCCAGCAGCCATAACCCGACAGGCGCGTCTGAAGCTTTCTTT. This codes for CASSHNPTGASEAFF. This chain links TRBV14 with TRBJ1-1, with a weak D call TRBD1 (6 bases). The CDR3 contains 15 residues. Germline V CDR1 and CDR2: SGHDN, FVKESK. Trimming left V 3 bases short and J 6 bases short, with 17 bases between.

The CDR3 DNA reads as TGTGCCAGCAGTGACTCCCCTTCCGGGACAGGGGGCGGCAATACGCAGTATTTT. It translates to CASSDSPSGTGGGNTQYF. This chain links TRBV6-4 with TRBJ2-3; 12 nucleotides line up with TRBD1. Germline V CDR1 and CDR2: MRHNA, SNTAGT. CDR3 length: 18 residues. V was pared by 0 bases and J by 7 bases, with 11 bases of the junction left unmatched.

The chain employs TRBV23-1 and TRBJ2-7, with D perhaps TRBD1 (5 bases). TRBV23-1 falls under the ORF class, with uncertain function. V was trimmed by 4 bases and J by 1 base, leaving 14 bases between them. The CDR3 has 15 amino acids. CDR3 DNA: TGCGCCAGCAGTCCCCGCCAGGGCCATTCCTACGAGCAGTACTTC. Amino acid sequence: CASSPRQGHSYEQYF.

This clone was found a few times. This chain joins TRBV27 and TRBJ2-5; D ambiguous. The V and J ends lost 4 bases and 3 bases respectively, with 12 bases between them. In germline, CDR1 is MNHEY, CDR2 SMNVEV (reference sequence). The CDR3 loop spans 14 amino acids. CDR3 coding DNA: TGTGCCAGCAGTTGGGTAGCAGCCAAAGAGACCCAGTACTTC. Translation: CASSWVAAKETQYF.

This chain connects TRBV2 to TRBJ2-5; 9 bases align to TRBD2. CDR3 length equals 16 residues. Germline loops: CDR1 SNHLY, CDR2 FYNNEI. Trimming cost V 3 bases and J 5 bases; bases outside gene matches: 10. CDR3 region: CASSDNWREGWETQYF. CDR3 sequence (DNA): TGTGCCAGCAGTGACAATTGGCGGGAGGGCTGGGAGACCCAGTACTTC.

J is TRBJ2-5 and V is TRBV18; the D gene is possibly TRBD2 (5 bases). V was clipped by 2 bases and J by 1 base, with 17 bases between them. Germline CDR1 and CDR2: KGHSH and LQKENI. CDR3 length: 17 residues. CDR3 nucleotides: TGTGCCAGCTCACCAAGGTCGCCGGGAACTTCCCAAGAGACCCAGTACTTC. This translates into CASSPRSPGTSQETQYF.

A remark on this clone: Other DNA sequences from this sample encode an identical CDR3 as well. For the CDR3, the DNA is TGTGCCAGCAGCTTGACAGGGAGCTCCTACAATGAGCAGTTCTTC. It is translated as CASSLTGSSYNEQFF. The genes are TRBV7-2 and TRBJ2-1; 7 bases align to TRBD1. V trimming: 3 bases; J trimming: 0 bases; junction bases outside the gene matches: 2. Germline V gene lookup returns CDR1 SGHTA and CDR2 FQGNSA. This CDR3 spans 15 amino acids.

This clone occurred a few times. The CDR3 DNA follows: TGTGCCAGCAGTTACACAGGCCGGCAGGGGGCCAACGTCCTGACTTTC. Amino acid sequence: CASSYTGRQGANVLTF. The chain uses TRBV6-5 and TRBJ2-6; tentatively, D is TRBD1 (5 bases). Germline loops: CDR1 MNHEY, CDR2 SVGAGI. This CDR3 has 16 amino acids. V was pared by 2 bases and J by 4 bases, with 12 bases between.

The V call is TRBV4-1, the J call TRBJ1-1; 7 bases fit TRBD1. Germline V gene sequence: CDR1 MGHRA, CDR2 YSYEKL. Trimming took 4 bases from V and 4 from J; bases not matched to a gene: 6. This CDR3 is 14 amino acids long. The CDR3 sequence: CASSLRQGATEAFF. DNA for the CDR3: TGCGCCAGCAGCCTTAGACAGGGAGCCACTGAAGCTTTCTTT.

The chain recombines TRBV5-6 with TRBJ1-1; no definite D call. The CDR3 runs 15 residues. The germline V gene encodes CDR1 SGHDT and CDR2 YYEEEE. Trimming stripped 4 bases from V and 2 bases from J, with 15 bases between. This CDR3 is CASSPLGRDNTEAFF. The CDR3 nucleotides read TGTGCCAGCAGCCCTCTGGGCCGGGATAACACTGAAGCTTTCTTT.

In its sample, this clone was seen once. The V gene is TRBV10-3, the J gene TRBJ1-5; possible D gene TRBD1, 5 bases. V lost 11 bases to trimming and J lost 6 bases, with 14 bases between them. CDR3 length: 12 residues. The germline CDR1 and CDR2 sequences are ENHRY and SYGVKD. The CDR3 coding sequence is TGTGCCGTCCAAAGCGGGGGTCAGCCCCAGCATTTT. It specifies CAVQSGGQPQHF.

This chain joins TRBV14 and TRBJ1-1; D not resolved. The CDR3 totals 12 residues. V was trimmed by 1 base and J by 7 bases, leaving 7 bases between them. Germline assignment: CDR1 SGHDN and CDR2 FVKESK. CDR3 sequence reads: CASSQVLGEAFF. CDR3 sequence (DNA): TGTGCCAGCAGCCAAGTACTTGGTGAAGCTTTCTTT.

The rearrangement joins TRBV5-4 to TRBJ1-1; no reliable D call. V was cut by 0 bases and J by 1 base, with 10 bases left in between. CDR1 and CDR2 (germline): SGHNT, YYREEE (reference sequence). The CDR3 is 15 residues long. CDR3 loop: CASSLGLRGNTEAFF. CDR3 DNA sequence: TGTGCCAGCAGCTTGGGCCTTCGAGGGAACACTGAAGCTTTCTTT. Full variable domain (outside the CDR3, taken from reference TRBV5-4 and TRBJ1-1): ETGVTQSPTHLIKTRGQQVTLRCSSQSGHNTVSWYQQALGQGPQFIFQYYREEENGRGNFPPRFSGLQFPNYSSELNVNALELDDSALYLCASSLGLRGNTEAFFGQGTRLTVV.